This record looks at one T cell receptor beta chain sequence and its context. Its antigen is currently not known. No base-level quality is on record; no much larger clone is a single base apart. The collaborating institutions used their own protocols to collect whole blood in K2EDTA tubes. For TCRbeta analysis, collaborator samples were shipped as frozen whole blood, as isolated PBMCs, or as DNA extracted from either sample type. This specimen belongs to a study of blood T cell repertoires in COVID-19 (dated by TCRdb to about 2020). For the wider study: Samples covering the acute and convalescent phases of COVID-19 were provided by collaborators in the United States, Italy and Spain. The material from the prospective study consisted of cDNA or gDNA derived from T cells, B-cell-depleted T cells, or PBMCs. Subjects who had been exposed to COVID-19, were actively infected with it, or had recovered from it provided the deeply sampled blood TCRbeta repertoires that made up the dataset. The repertoires were released in a freely available public database intended as a resource for research on the immune response to SARS-CoV-2. The samples were drawn from the first 160 participants of the ongoing ImmuneRACE study and from 1,254 subjects provided by 6 global collaborators. Sample metadata almost always included a de-identified subject ID, COVID-19 status, age in years and sex. Where HLA class I and class II types were available, the types were taken from metadata supplied by the sample provider, not from assay-based typing. Findings and caveats that apply to the study as a whole: Clinical and demographic metadata were provided uncurated, with the amount varying by source and participant.

The CDR3 covers 13 residues, taking in both the cysteine and the phenylalanine. CDR3 DNA only is kept here, 39 bases in frame from base 1. TCRbeta CDR3 regions were amplified from genomic DNA by means of the immunoSEQ Assay, a bias-controlled multiplex PCR. On the study's bioinformatics: The number of nucleated cells in each sample was estimated from the amplification of reference gene primers within the assay. Sequence reads were collapsed and filtered to measure the absolute abundance of every unique TCRbeta CDR3 rearrangement. For each sample, productive Simpson clonality was calculated as the square root of Simpson's diversity index across productive rearrangements. The table was pulled from immuneACCESS by TCRdb, which kept in-frame rearrangements only. Such tables lose some clones; where checked, under half of the loss comes from unresolved V genes, and the rest has no known cause. V, J and clone size derive from that table, while D and trimming were established from the DNA sequence. Present in this sample are some 530,000 clones, approximately 85% of which were seen just once. The ten largest account for 3% to 4% of the sample.

The receptor was derived from a human donor in a cohort sampled during active COVID-19. The chain couples TRBV1 to TRBJ1-5. TRBV1 is listed as a pseudogene. Sequenced: peripheral blood. The CDR3 protein sequence reads: CTSSPLGLQPQHF. The DNA sequence is TGCACCAGCAGCCCATTGGGACTACAGCCCCAGCATTTT.